One and the same sample provided the 25 T cell receptor beta chains below, sequenced in a study of blood T cells in healthy people across ages. Combining a sample-barcoded 5' primer with a J-beta primer mix, a second PCR ran for about 7 to 11 cycles. TCRdb fed the 5' RACE reads into MiXCR, producing one record per CDR3 protein. The data hold some 940,000 distinct CDR3 sequences, with about 27% observed a single time. In addition, the sample was reused for a study of T cells of mothers and their children.

Source material: blood. These receptors were taken from a woman in her 40s in good health.

In this sample, this clonotype turned up many times. The rearrangement joins TRBV4-3 to TRBJ2-5; D uncertain. CDR3 length: 14 residues. CDR1 and CDR2 (germline): LGHNA, YSLEER. V was cut by 1 base and J by 5 bases, with 11 bases left in between. The CDR3, as DNA: TGCGCCAGCAGCCAAGGGGTGATGGTCGAGACCCAGTACTTC. It translates to CASSQGVMVETQYF.

A note on this clonotype: One base away lies a much larger clone, so this may be a sequencing read error. The chain recombines TRBV4-3 with TRBJ1-4; D gene unclear. The CDR3 loop spans 15 amino acids. Germline-derived CDR1 and CDR2 are LGHNA and YSLEER. The CDR3 spells CASSQGFATDEKLFF. The DNA for the CDR3 is TGCGCCAGCAGCCAAGGGTTTGCAACTGATGAAAAACTGTTTTTT.

The sample holds a few counts of this clonotype. With a much larger clone just one base away, this may be a read error. V gene TRBV7-2 combines with J gene TRBJ2-4; 8 bases are a match to TRBD1. Germline V gives CDR1 SGHTA, CDR2 FQGNSA. This CDR3 has 14 residues. The trim removed 5 bases at V and 13 bases at J, leaving 13 bases unmatched. CDR3 sequence: CASSDGQGSEEQYF. DNA for the CDR3: TGTGCCAGCAGCGACGGACAGGGAAGTGAAGAGCAGTACTTC.

This clonotype showed up just a few times. The chain recombines TRBV7-3 with TRBJ2-3, with D possibly being TRBD1 (6 bases). Trimming cost V 5 bases and J 5 bases, with 20 bases left between them. The CDR3 consists of 16 residues. Germline CDR1 is SGHTA and CDR2 is FQGTGA. CDR3 sequence (DNA): TGTGCCAGCAGCCCCAAAGGCTCGGGACACGGAGATACGCAGTATTTT. It yields the protein CASSPKGSGHGDTQYF.

This clonotype occurred many times. J is TRBJ2-1 and V is TRBV20-1, with 8 positions matching TRBD2. CDR3 length: 14 amino acids. CDR1 and CDR2 (germline): DFQATT, SNEGSKA (reference sequence). V shed 2 bases and J 8 bases; nucleotides not matched to a gene: 8. CDR3 in DNA: TGCAGTGCTAGAAGGCCGGGGGGGCACTATGAGCAGTTCTTC. Its protein product is CSARRPGGHYEQFF.

The chain recombines TRBV11-2 with TRBJ2-3; D gene ambiguous. The CDR3 is 14 amino acids. V shed 7 bases and J shed 0 bases, with 11 bases lying between them. From germline, CDR1 is SGHAT and CDR2 FQNNGV. CDR3 bases: TGTGCCAGCATCCCATCGTCTAGCACAGATACGCAGTATTTT. Amino acids: CASIPSSSTDTQYF.

This clonotype came up many times. This chain links TRBV7-8 with TRBJ2-7; 9 bases are shared with TRBD2. CDR3 length: 15 amino acids. J was trimmed by 2 bases and V by 4 bases; bases with no gene match: 6. Germline assignment: CDR1 SGHVS and CDR2 FQNEAQ. The CDR3 loop is CASSSIAGVPYEQYF. The DNA of the CDR3 is TGTGCCAGCAGCTCAATAGCGGGGGTCCCCTACGAGCAGTACTTC.

This clonotype was seen ten or more times. The J gene is TRBJ2-3, the V gene TRBV29-1, with 9 nucleotides matching TRBD1. Germline values: CDR1 SQVTM, CDR2 ANQGSEA. V gave up 6 bases and J gave up 3 bases; unmatched junction bases: 10. This CDR3 has 15 amino acids. The CDR3 sequence is CSVSRRTGETDTQYF. The CDR3 DNA is TGCAGCGTGTCCAGACGGACAGGGGAGACAGATACGCAGTATTTT.

The chain recombines TRBV29-1 with TRBJ1-6; the D is unclear. Germline lookup yields CDR1 SQVTM and CDR2 ANQGSEA. The V end was cut by 6 bases, the J end by 10 bases, with 19 bases between. The CDR3 runs 14 residues. The CDR3: CSVGEGAGGSPLHF. The CDR3 coding sequence is TGCAGCGTGGGAGAAGGCGCGGGTGGCTCACCCCTCCACTTT.

The chain uses TRBV12-3 or TRBV12-4 and TRBJ2-2; D may be TRBD1 (6 bases). This CDR3 is 16 amino acids long. V lost 7 bases and J lost 3, with 18 bases in between. For the CDR3, the DNA is TGTGCCAGCACCACAAGGGCAGGGGTGGACACCGGGGAGCTGTTTTTT. Translated, it gives CASTTRAGVDTGELFF.

The chain combines TRBV20-1 with TRBJ2-1; 10 nucleotides match TRBD2. The trim removed 1 base at V and 5 bases at J, leaving 5 bases unmatched. Germline assignment: CDR1 DFQATT and CDR2 SNEGSKA (reference sequence). This CDR3 region has 15 residues. The CDR3 bases are TGCAGTGCTAGAGTGGGTAGCGGGGGGCACAATGAGCAGTTCTTC. Translation: CSARVGSGGHNEQFF.

The chain recombines TRBV28 with TRBJ2-3; unclear D gene. Germline-derived CDR1 and CDR2 are MDHEN and SYDVKM. V lost 5 bases to trimming and J lost 7 bases, with 13 bases between them. This CDR3 spans 13 amino acids. For the CDR3, the DNA is TGTGCCAGCAGTCCCTCTCTATACAATACGCAGTATTTT. This gives the protein CASSPSLYNTQYF. Complete variable domain (other parts from reference TRBV28 and TRBJ2-3): DVKVTQSSRYLVKRTGEKVFLECVQDMDHENMFWYRQDPGLGLRLIYFSYDVKMKEKGDIPEGYSVSREKKERFSLILESASTNQTSMYLCASSPSLYNTQYFGPGTRLTVL.

This chain connects TRBV7-2 to TRBJ1-6; D remains ambiguous. Trimming took off 1 base at V and 9 bases at J, with 10 bases between the two ends. This CDR3 spans 14 amino acids. CDR1 and CDR2 (germline): SGHTA, FQGNSA. The CDR3 region is CASSLDLRASPLHF. The CDR3 bases are TGTGCCAGCAGCTTAGATCTAAGGGCTTCACCCCTCCACTTT.

J is TRBJ1-2 and V is TRBV24-1; 7 bases line up with TRBD1. After removal of 5 bases from V and 2 bases from J, the junction contained 4 bases not matched to a gene. CDR1 and CDR2 (germline): KGHDR, SFDVKD. The CDR3 is made up of 14 amino acids. The CDR3 DNA follows: TGTGCCACCAGTGCTGCAGGGGGAAACTATGGCTACACCTTC. Translated: CATSAAGGNYGYTF.

In this sample, this clonotype turned up many times. The chain is built from TRBV7-2 and TRBJ1-2, with a possible D match to TRBD1 (5 bases). This CDR3 is 14 amino acids long. Germline V gene sequence: CDR1 SGHTA, CDR2 FQGNSA. Trimming took off 5 bases at V and 4 bases at J, with 14 bases between the two ends. CDR3 residues: CASSPRDGSYGYTF. CDR3 nucleotides: TGTGCCAGCAGCCCCCGGGACGGTTCCTATGGCTACACCTTC.

The sample holds many counts of this clonotype. This chain links TRBV12-3 or TRBV12-4 with TRBJ2-1; D could derive from TRBD1 or TRBD2 (6 bases each). The CDR3 extends over 15 amino acids. V was shortened by 5 bases and J by 2 bases, with 13 bases between the two germline ends. CDR3: CASSLWRGTYNEQFF. CDR3 coding DNA: TGTGCCAGCAGTCTCTGGAGGGGGACCTACAATGAGCAGTTCTTC.

This clonotype was counted many times. J is TRBJ2-7 and V is TRBV27; perhaps D is TRBD1 or TRBD2 (5 bases each). Looked up from germline, CDR1 is MNHEY and CDR2 is SMNVEV (reference sequence). There are 12 residues in the CDR3. Between the trimmed V and J ends, which lost 5 bases and 5 bases, there was a span of 10 bases. This CDR3 reads CASSTGTNEQYF. The CDR3 DNA is TGTGCCAGCAGTACCGGGACGAACGAGCAGTACTTC.

The chain joins TRBV20-1 to TRBJ2-1; 8 nucleotides match TRBD2. The CDR3 runs to 13 residues. Germline V lookup: CDR1 DFQATT, CDR2 SNEGSKA (reference sequence). In nucleotides, the CDR3 is TGCTGTGTCTCCTCGGGGGGGGGCAATGAGCAGTTCTTC. It codes for CCVSSGGGNEQFF.

Concerning this clonotype: The junction departs from germline at one end; a sequencing error may be responsible. The rearrangement links TRBV14 to TRBJ2-7; the match to TRBD2 covers 7 bases. CDR1 is SGHDN and CDR2 is FVKESK in the germline V gene. The CDR3 is 12 amino acids. The chain's CDR3 is CASSQGDYNPIF. CDR3 DNA sequence: TGTGCCAGCAGCCAAGGGGACTACAACCCGATTTTC. Full variable domain (rest looked up from reference TRBV14 and TRBJ2-7): EAGVTQFPSHSVIEKGQTVTLRCDPISGHDNLYWYRRVMGKEIKFLLHFVKESKQDESGMPNNRFLAERTGGTYSTLKVQPAELEDSGVYFCASSQGDYNPIFGPGTRLTVT.

This clonotype has at least ten counts. The CDR3 nucleotides read TGTGCCAGCAGCCGCCCCGACGTATCAAACGAGCAGTACTTC. Encoded protein: CASSRPDVSNEQYF. The gene calls are TRBV28 and TRBJ2-7; D unclear. The germline V gene encodes CDR1 MDHEN and CDR2 SYDVKM. The CDR3 extends over 14 amino acids. V lost 6 bases and J lost 5, with 17 bases in between.

The rearrangement uses TRBV19 and TRBJ1-1; TRBD1 aligns across 9 bases. This CDR3 has 14 amino acids. Germline V gene data show CDR1 as LNHDA and CDR2 as SQIVND (reference sequence). The J segment lost 6 bases and the V segment lost 4 bases, leaving 6 bases of the junction unmatched. CDR3 region: CASSTNRGPSEAFF. In DNA form, the CDR3 reads TGTGCCAGTAGTACAAACAGGGGGCCATCTGAAGCTTTCTTT.

Note on this clonotype: At one end the junction does not follow the germline gene, possibly because of a read error. The chain links TRBV15 to TRBJ2-1; D gene uncertain. Germline CDR1 reads LNHNV; CDR2 reads YYDKDF (reference sequence). The CDR3 sequence is 12 residues long. CDR3 sequence: CATSRVNNGQFF. CDR3 DNA: TGTGCCACCAGCAGGGTAAACAATGGGCAGTTCTTC.

J is TRBJ2-1 and V is TRBV11-2; tentative D call: TRBD2 (6 bases). CDR1 and CDR2 (germline): SGHAT, FQNNGV. The V and J ends lost 4 bases and 10 bases respectively, with 11 bases between them. The CDR3 is 12 amino acids. The CDR3 region has the DNA TGTGCCAGCAGCTACGGGAGCTACGAGCAGTTCTTC. This gives the protein CASSYGSYEQFF.

The chain carries TRBV28 and TRBJ2-3; 12 nucleotides agree with TRBD2. The CDR3 sequence is 13 residues long. V trimming: 6 bases; J trimming: 10 bases; junction bases outside the gene matches: 5. Germline loops: CDR1 MDHEN, CDR2 SYDVKM. This chain's CDR3 is CASRLAGGLAQYF. CDR3 nucleotide sequence: TGTGCCAGCAGGCTAGCGGGGGGGCTGGCGCAGTATTTT.

This clonotype was seen many times. The chain uses TRBV13 and TRBJ2-3; no definite D call. The V gene lost 5 bases and the J gene lost 4 bases, with 10 bases spanning the gap. Germline V gene sequence: CDR1 PRHDT, CDR2 FYEKMQ (reference sequence). This CDR3 is 13 amino acids long. The CDR3 loop reads CASSLSWADTQYF. The CDR3 coding sequence is TGTGCCAGCAGCCTTAGTTGGGCAGATACGCAGTATTTT.